The sequence of this TCR beta chain was determined in a study of cytomegalovirus exposure and HLA in healthy donors. Comments on this clone: Antigen unknown.

The germline V gene has CDR1 SGHRS and CDR2 YFSETQ. V lost 0 bases and J lost 8, with 12 bases in between. This CDR3 has 14 amino acids. Study findings and constraints: It was approximately 160 TCR beta chains that were listed as cytomegalovirus-associated.

Though probably carrying unrecorded immune exposures, donors were nominally healthy at sampling. The PCR made use of 60 Vbeta and 13 Jbeta primers. Produced via immunoSEQ multiplex PCR; TCRdb's table is partial and in-frame only. The profile shows approximately 150,000 clones, roughly 80% of them singletons. Input material: PBMCs. The chain links TRBV5-1 to TRBJ1-5; tentative D call: TRBD1 (5 bases). The sequence derives from a male donor in good health and CMV-seronegative. CDR3 coding DNA: TGCGCCAGCAGCTTGGCCGGGGGTGTGGAGCCCCAGCATTTT. Its translation: CASSLAGGVEPQHF.